Each of the 28 T cell receptor beta chains below was sequenced from the same sample in a study of T-cell reconstitution after alpha-beta-depleted transplantation in children listed by TCRdb under 2016. The library was prepared using PCR. TCRdb shows the sequencer as Illumina HiSeq 2500. TCR libraries were prepared with molecular barcoding, using unique molecular identifiers to normalize TCRbeta repertoire quantification. TCRdb reran the public reads through fastp at Q25 and MiXCR, keeping productive beta chains. Each CDR3 protein gets just one entry, which takes the most common genes and DNA from the rows behind it. Recorded for this sample are 480,000 or so distinct CDR3 sequences; 8% to 11% of them occurred a single time. The leading ten clones occupy 2% of the sample. Interpreted using the paper, the treatment or condition label stands for: allogeneic hematopoietic cell transplantation with graft depleted of TCRalphabeta T cells and CD19 B cells.

The sequencing here drew on PBMCs, taken before TCRalphabeta/CD19-depleted stem cell transplant. These receptor sequences come from a child aged 2-15 years with inherited bone marrow failure, due to receive a stem cell transplant.

This clonotype came up many times. The chain joins TRBV7-2 to TRBJ2-1; possible D gene TRBD2, 6 bases. Trimming took 4 bases from V and 6 from J, leaving 13 bases between them. Germline assignment: CDR1 SGHTA and CDR2 FQGNSA. The CDR3 totals 14 residues. The CDR3 DNA reads TGTGCCAGCAGCTCTCTGACTAGGGGCAATGAGCAGTTCTTC. This translates into CASSSLTRGNEQFF.

This clonotype has only a few counts. The J gene is TRBJ2-2, the V gene TRBV5-1, with 11 bases identical to TRBD1. The CDR3 covers 16 residues. V gave up 3 bases and J gave up 4 bases; unmatched junction bases: 5. The germline CDR1 and CDR2 sequences are SGHRS and YFSETQ. The CDR3 nucleotides read TGCGCCAGCAGCTGGACAGGGGGCAGGGGCACCGGGGAGCTGTTTTTT. The encoded protein is CASSWTGGRGTGELFF.

This rearrangement joins TRBV12-3 or TRBV12-4 to TRBJ2-3, with 10 bases lining up with TRBD2. The CDR3 consists of 18 residues. V gave up 2 bases and J gave up 5 bases; unmatched junction bases: 13. The CDR3 DNA is TGTGCCAGCAGTTTAAAACGTGAGGCTAGCGGGAGTGGAGATACGCAGTATTTT. Amino acid sequence: CASSLKREASGSGDTQYF.

This clonotype was seen ten or more times. The chain carries TRBV4-1 and TRBJ2-7; D ambiguous. The CDR3 spans 15 residues. In germline, CDR1 is MGHRA, CDR2 YSYEKL. V lost 1 base and J lost 6, with 16 bases in between. CDR3 sequence: CASSQVVQLGREQYF. The CDR3 region has the DNA TGCGCCAGCAGCCAAGTGGTCCAGTTGGGCCGCGAGCAGTACTTC.

This clonotype came up many times. The CDR3 spells CSARESGSSYEQYF. CDR3 in DNA: TGCAGTGCTAGAGAGTCTGGGAGCTCCTACGAGCAGTACTTC. The rearrangement joins TRBV20-1 to TRBJ2-7; D may be TRBD2 (5 bases). V was shortened by 0 bases and J by 0 bases, with 9 bases between the two germline ends. The CDR3 length is 14 residues. Germline CDR1 is DFQATT and CDR2 is SNEGSKA (reference sequence).

The table lists this clonotype with many counts. The chain joins TRBV12-3 or TRBV12-4 to TRBJ2-7; 9 bases are a match to TRBD2. J lost 1 base, V lost 3 bases, and 4 bases had no gene match. This CDR3 spans 15 amino acids. CDR3 nucleotide sequence: TGTGCCAGCAGTTTTTGGCTAGCGGGGTCCTACGAGCAGTACTTC. It translates to CASSFWLAGSYEQYF.

This clonotype was seen many times. The gene calls are TRBV27 and TRBJ1-1, with TRBD1 as a possible D gene (6 bases). V dropped 10 bases and J dropped 0 bases, with 12 bases sitting between them. There are 13 residues in the CDR3. Germline V gene sequence: CDR1 MNHEY, CDR2 SMNVEV (reference sequence). CDR3 sequence (DNA): TGTGCCACCCGCAGGGGAGTGAACACTGAAGCTTTCTTT. Amino acids: CATRRGVNTEAFF.

This clonotype was counted many times. The chain combines TRBV27 with TRBJ2-1, with 9 positions matching TRBD2. The V segment lost 10 bases and the J segment 2 bases; nucleotides outside the gene matches: 9. Germline CDR1 reads MNHEY; CDR2 reads SMNVEV (reference sequence). This CDR3 comprises 15 residues. The CDR3 reads CATSHSSGAYNEQFF. The CDR3 nucleotides read TGTGCCACATCCCACTCTAGCGGGGCCTACAATGAGCAGTTCTTC.

This clonotype occurred many times. The J gene is TRBJ1-5, the V gene TRBV18; D is uncertain. Germline V gene sequence: CDR1 KGHSH, CDR2 LQKENI. The CDR3 runs to 16 residues. The V and J ends lost 3 bases and 0 bases respectively, with 12 bases between them. Here the CDR3 DNA reads TGTGCCAGCTCACCTGCGGAGTCCTTTAGCAATCAGCCCCAGCATTTT. Encoded protein: CASSPAESFSNQPQHF.

The chain employs TRBV11-1 and TRBJ2-2; TRBD2 matches 8 bases. CDR1 SGHAT and CDR2 FQDESV come from the germline V gene (reference sequence). CDR3 length: 18 residues. Trimming took 5 bases from V and 0 from J; bases not matched to a gene: 11. CDR3 coding DNA: TGTGCCAGCAGCCACCCTCGGGAGGGGTGGACGAACACCGGGGAGCTGTTTTTT. Protein product: CASSHPREGWTNTGELFF.

This clonotype was seen ten or more times. The V and J genes are TRBV7-2 and TRBJ2-1, with 10 bases lining up with TRBD2. With V trimmed by 5 bases and J by 5 bases, 6 bases remained unmatched. The CDR3 covers 15 residues. CDR1 is SGHTA, CDR2 FQGNSA, per germline. CDR3 protein: CASSRTSGDNNEQFF. CDR3 DNA sequence: TGTGCCAGCAGCCGAACTAGCGGGGACAACAATGAGCAGTTCTTC.

This clonotype was counted many times. V is TRBV5-5 and J is TRBJ2-1; D not resolved. Germline lookup yields CDR1 SGHKS and CDR2 YYEKEE (reference sequence). The CDR3 spans 13 residues. V was shortened by 0 bases and J by 12 bases, with 13 bases between the two germline ends. The CDR3 protein is CASSLVGSKGQFF. Written as DNA, the CDR3 is TGTGCCAGCAGCTTGGTGGGTAGCAAAGGGCAGTTCTTC.

The chain is built from TRBV28 and TRBJ1-2; D call uncertain. V lost 3 bases and J lost 7, with 12 bases in between. Per germline, CDR1 MDHEN and CDR2 SYDVKM. The CDR3 has 13 residues. CDR3 protein: CASSFAVDSGYTF. The CDR3 DNA is TGTGCCAGCAGTTTCGCCGTGGACTCTGGCTACACCTTC.

This clonotype was counted many times. The chain combines TRBV4-2 with TRBJ2-3; D is possibly TRBD2 (6 bases). Deletions cut 0 bases from V and 3 bases from J, with 13 bases between. Germline CDR1 reads LGHNA; CDR2 reads YNFKEQ. The CDR3 has 16 residues. The CDR3 sequence is CASSQERDGGTDTQYF. DNA for the CDR3: TGTGCCAGCAGCCAAGAGAGGGACGGGGGAACAGATACGCAGTATTTT.

This clonotype was seen at least ten times. The chain couples TRBV3-1 to TRBJ2-1, with no clear D. In germline, CDR1 is LGHDT, CDR2 YNNKEL (reference sequence). The CDR3 extends over 16 amino acids. V lost 4 bases to trimming and J lost 2 bases, with 15 bases between them. The CDR3 region is CASSPRGLVPYNEQFF. In DNA form, the CDR3 reads TGTGCCAGCAGCCCCAGAGGCCTAGTCCCCTACAATGAGCAGTTCTTC.

In this sample, this clonotype turned up many times. The chain links TRBV12-3 or TRBV12-4 to TRBJ1-4; 7 nucleotides align to TRBD1. With V trimmed by 2 bases and J by 7 bases, 10 bases remained unmatched. This CDR3 spans 16 amino acids. CDR3 in amino acids: CASSLWNRGFFEKLFF. The CDR3 DNA reads as TGTGCCAGCAGTTTATGGAACAGGGGATTCTTTGAAAAACTGTTTTTT.

This clonotype occurred many times. One junction end disagrees with the germline gene, perhaps due to a read error. This chain joins TRBV7-9 and TRBJ2-1; D may be TRBD1 (6 bases). Germline CDR1 reads SEHNR; CDR2 reads FQNEAQ (reference sequence). The CDR3 sequence is 12 residues long. The CDR3 sequence: CASSFGRQVPLF. Here the CDR3 DNA reads TGTGCCAGCAGTTTTGGGCGACAGGTCCCGCTCTTC. The full variable domain, in which reference TRBV7-9 and TRBJ2-1 provide the parts outside the CDR3, is DTGVSQNPRHKITKRGQNVTFRCDPISEHNRLYWYRQTLGQGPEFLTYFQNEAQLEKSRLLSDRFSAERPKGSFSTLEIQRTEQGDSAMYLCASSFGRQVPLFGPGTRLTVL.

At least ten counts were recorded for this clonotype. The chain uses TRBV11-2 and TRBJ1-1, with TRBD1 matching 9 bases. CDR3 size: 15 residues. Germline V gene sequence: CDR1 SGHAT, CDR2 FQNNGV. V dropped 5 bases and J dropped 4; count of bases not matched to a gene: 8. The CDR3 reads CASSPRDREGTEAFF. CDR3 bases: TGTGCCAGCAGCCCCAGGGACAGGGAGGGCACTGAAGCTTTCTTT. Full variable domain (missing parts from reference TRBV11-2 and TRBJ1-1): EAGVAQSPRYKIIEKRQSVAFWCNPISGHATLYWYQQILGQGPKLLIQFQNNGVVDDSQLPKDRFSAERLKGVDSTLKIQPAKLEDSAVYLCASSPRDREGTEAFFGQGTRLTVV.

This clonotype was detected ten times or more. V usage is TRBV7-6 and J usage is TRBJ2-1; TRBD2 matches 9 bases. V trimming: 5 bases; J trimming: 5 bases; junction bases outside the gene matches: 10. Germline CDR1 and CDR2: SGHVS and FNYEAQ. The CDR3 loop spans 16 amino acids. The CDR3 coding sequence is TGTGCCAGCAGCCCACGGACTAGCGTGAAAAACAATGAGCAGTTCTTC. Residues: CASSPRTSVKNNEQFF.

The table lists this clonotype with many counts. The CDR3 DNA sequence: TGTGCCAGCCCCATGGGCTACACCTTC. This encodes CASPMGYTF. The V call is TRBV27, the J call TRBJ1-2; D ambiguous. This CDR3 contains 9 residues. V was clipped by 8 bases and J by 8 bases, with 6 bases between them. The germline V gene encodes CDR1 MNHEY and CDR2 SMNVEV (reference sequence).

This clonotype was counted ten times or more. This rearrangement joins TRBV5-1 to TRBJ2-2; TRBD1 matches 9 bases. The junction had 22 bases not matched to a gene; V was cut back by 7 bases and J by 6 bases. The CDR3 covers 19 residues. Germline CDR1 SGHRS, CDR2 YFSETQ. CDR3: CASRRSLGTGRVDAGELFF. The DNA for the CDR3 is TGCGCCAGCCGAAGGTCCCTAGGGACAGGGCGAGTAGACGCCGGGGAGCTGTTTTTT. Full variable domain (remainder filled in from reference TRBV5-1 and TRBJ2-2): KAGVTQTPRYLIKTRGQQVTLSCSPISGHRSVSWYQQTPGQGLQFLFEYFSETQRNKGNFPGRFSGRQFSNSRSEMNVSTLELGDSALYLCASRRSLGTGRVDAGELFFGEGSRLTVL.

There are a few counts of this clonotype. This sequence joins TRBV7-8 and TRBJ2-2; D not certain. This CDR3 comprises 15 residues. Germline assignment: CDR1 SGHVS and CDR2 FQNEAQ. Trimming pared 1 base from V and 7 bases from J, leaving 13 bases between. The chain's CDR3 is CASSLDSRLVGELFF. The CDR3 nucleotides read TGTGCCAGCAGCTTAGACTCCCGCCTTGTCGGGGAGCTGTTTTTT.

This clonotype was seen more than once but under ten times. This rearrangement joins TRBV20-1 to TRBJ2-5, with 11 bases lining up with TRBD2. CDR3 length equals 13 residues. The V and J ends lost 8 bases and 4 bases, in that order; junction bases with no gene match: 6. Germline V gene data show CDR1 as DFQATT and CDR2 as SNEGSKA (reference sequence). CDR3 residues: CSKIAGGIETQYF. Here the CDR3 DNA reads TGCAGTAAAATAGCGGGAGGGATAGAGACCCAGTACTTC.

This clonotype appeared many times. The gene calls are TRBV5-4 and TRBJ1-2; no clear D gene. CDR1 and CDR2 (germline): SGHNT, YYREEE (reference sequence). Trimming pared 4 bases from V and 7 bases from J, leaving 17 bases between. The CDR3 is 14 residues long. DNA of the CDR3: TGTGCCAGCAGCCTGAACCCCGGTGGGAGTGGCTACACCTTC. Translated: CASSLNPGGSGYTF. Filled out from reference TRBV5-4 and TRBJ1-2, the complete variable domain reads ETGVTQSPTHLIKTRGQQVTLRCSSQSGHNTVSWYQQALGQGPQFIFQYYREEENGRGNFPPRFSGLQFPNYSSELNVNALELDDSALYLCASSLNPGGSGYTFGSGTRLTVV.

This clonotype was counted at least ten times. The genes are TRBV5-1 and TRBJ2-7, with TRBD1 as a possible D gene (6 bases). V lost 4 bases to trimming and J lost 0 bases, with 14 bases between them. Germline values: CDR1 SGHRS, CDR2 YFSETQ. The length of the CDR3 is 15 residues. The CDR3 DNA reads as TGCGCCAGCAGCCCCATCCGACAGGACTCCTACGAGCAGTACTTC. It is translated as CASSPIRQDSYEQYF.

This clonotype has a count of ten or more. The chain couples TRBV29-1 to TRBJ2-1, with no clear D. V shed 2 bases and J shed 2 bases, with 7 bases lying between them. CDR1 SQVTM and CDR2 ANQGSEA come from the germline V gene. This CDR3 comprises 13 residues. The DNA of the CDR3 is TGCAGCGTTGAACGGTGGGCCTACAATGAGCAGTTCTTC. The encoded protein is CSVERWAYNEQFF.

This clonotype was recorded many times. The chain has TRBV20-1 and TRBJ2-3; maybe TRBD2 (7 bases). V was clipped by 7 bases and J by 6 bases, with 20 bases between them. CDR1 and CDR2 (germline): DFQATT, SNEGSKA (reference sequence). The CDR3 is made up of 14 amino acids. The CDR3 region is CSVGGRESEDTQYF. The CDR3 DNA reads TGCAGTGTCGGGGGGCGGGAGTCCGAGGATACGCAGTATTTT.

This clonotype was found many times. The V and J genes are TRBV20-1 and TRBJ2-7, with D tentatively TRBD2 (6 bases). This CDR3 has 14 amino acids. CDR1 and CDR2 (germline): DFQATT, SNEGSKA (reference sequence). Trimming removed 1 base from V and 7 bases from J, with 17 bases in between. This CDR3 is CSARGPDRGREQYF. The CDR3 nucleotides are TGCAGTGCTAGAGGTCCGGATCGGGGGAGGGAGCAGTACTTC.